Included here is one T cell receptor beta chain sequence, with context. Sequencing was performed with immunoSEQ multiplex PCR; in TCRdb, only in-frame clones are kept and a portion is missing. The profile shows about 35,000 clones, roughly nine tenths of them singletons. The sample belongs to a study of T cell changes during pregnancy in multiple sclerosis. CDR1 SGHRS and CDR2 YFSETQ come from the germline V gene. The CDR3 runs to 13 residues. The V end was cut by 5 bases, the J end by 1 base, with 9 bases between. The sequence came from a female donor in good health, enrolled as a control in a pregnancy study. Material: CD4+ T cells from peripheral blood mononuclear cells, obtained after pregnancy. The chain carries TRBV5-1 and TRBJ1-1; tentative D call: TRBD1 (5 bases). CDR3 sequence reads: CASRNRTNTEAFF. DNA for the CDR3: TGCGCCAGCAGAAACAGGACGAACACTGAAGCTTTCTTT.